Below, 8 T cell receptor beta chains from the same sample are listed, as sequenced in a study of T cells after yellow fever vaccination. Using its own MiXCR run on the 5' RACE reads, TCRdb lists one record per CDR3 protein. The sample yields 300,000 to 350,000 distinct CDR3 sequences, roughly 8.6% seen once. The sample consisted of PBMCs, taken about 49 days after the first yellow fever vaccination. These receptors were obtained from a man aged 18 to 35 who received the YFV17D yellow fever vaccine.

This clonotype has just a few counts. This sequence joins TRBV20-1 and TRBJ2-1, with 8 nucleotides matching TRBD1. Trimming took 0 bases from V and 7 from J; bases not matched to a gene: 5. Germline V lookup: CDR1 DFQATT, CDR2 SNEGSKA (reference sequence). This CDR3 has 14 residues. CDR3 protein: CSARDGQGGNEQFF. The CDR3 nucleotides read TGCAGTGCTAGAGATGGACAGGGAGGAAATGAGCAGTTCTTC.

About this clonotype itself: The conserved final phenylalanine or tryptophan is absent from the CDR3, which likely points to a read error. The chain uses TRBV12-3 or TRBV12-4 and TRBJ2-2, with a weak D call TRBD1 (6 bases). Trimming took 5 bases from V and 2 from J, leaving 12 bases between them. CDR3 size: 15 residues. This chain's CDR3 is CASSPSQGNTGELFL. The CDR3 DNA reads as TGTGCCAGCAGTCCCTCACAGGGAAACACCGGGGAGCTGTTTTTA.

The sample holds a few counts of this clonotype. The rearrangement joins TRBV6-1 to TRBJ2-7; TRBD2 agrees at 13 bases. The CDR3 loop spans 16 amino acids. The germline gives CDR1 MNHNS, CDR2 SASEGT. V lost 6 bases and J lost 6; bases outside the gene matches: 11. CDR3 sequence: CASRTSGGTQWSEQYF. In DNA, the CDR3 is TGTGCCAGCAGGACTAGCGGGGGGACCCAGTGGAGCGAGCAGTACTTC.

This clonotype was recorded many times. The CDR3 loop reads CASSRDGGVTEAFF. CDR3 coding DNA: TGTGCCAGCAGCCGTGATGGGGGGGTCACTGAAGCTTTCTTT. The genes are TRBV3-1 and TRBJ1-1, with D possibly being TRBD1 (5 bases). The length of the CDR3 is 14 residues. The germline CDR1 and CDR2 sequences are LGHDT and YNNKEL (reference sequence). V shed 4 bases and J shed 4 bases, with 13 bases lying between them.

The chain recombines TRBV12-3 or TRBV12-4 with TRBJ2-3, with 11 bases identical to TRBD2. There are 14 residues in the CDR3. With 6 bases clipped from V and 4 bases from J, the junction kept 3 bases outside the gene matches. For the CDR3, the DNA is TGTGCCAGCAGGGGGACTAGCGGATCAGATACGCAGTATTTT. Amino acid sequence: CASRGTSGSDTQYF.

This clonotype occurred a few times. The chain combines TRBV5-1 with TRBJ2-5; 7 nucleotides line up with TRBD1. After removal of 5 bases from V and 2 bases from J, the junction contained 6 bases not matched to a gene. The CDR3 covers 14 residues. Germline values: CDR1 SGHRS, CDR2 YFSETQ. CDR3 residues: CASSSGTEQETQYF. For the CDR3, the DNA is TGCGCCAGCAGTTCCGGGACAGAACAAGAGACCCAGTACTTC.

A few counts support this clonotype. The V call is TRBV5-1, the J call TRBJ2-1; D is possibly TRBD1 (5 bases). CDR3 size: 12 residues. The V and J ends lost 0 bases and 9 bases respectively, with 7 bases between them. CDR1 SGHRS and CDR2 YFSETQ come from the germline V gene. The CDR3 sequence: CASSLEGSEQFF. The CDR3, as DNA: TGCGCCAGCAGCTTGGAGGGGTCTGAGCAGTTCTTC.

This clonotype occurred a few times. DNA of the CDR3: TGTGCCAGCAGGGGCCCGGGACAGGGAATCGGTGAAGCTTTCTTT. Protein product: CASRGPGQGIGEAFF. The V and J genes are TRBV27 and TRBJ1-1, with 9 bases aligning to TRBD1. The CDR3 covers 15 residues. The J segment lost 7 bases and the V segment lost 6 bases, leaving 12 bases of the junction unmatched. Germline assignment: CDR1 MNHEY and CDR2 SMNVEV (reference sequence).